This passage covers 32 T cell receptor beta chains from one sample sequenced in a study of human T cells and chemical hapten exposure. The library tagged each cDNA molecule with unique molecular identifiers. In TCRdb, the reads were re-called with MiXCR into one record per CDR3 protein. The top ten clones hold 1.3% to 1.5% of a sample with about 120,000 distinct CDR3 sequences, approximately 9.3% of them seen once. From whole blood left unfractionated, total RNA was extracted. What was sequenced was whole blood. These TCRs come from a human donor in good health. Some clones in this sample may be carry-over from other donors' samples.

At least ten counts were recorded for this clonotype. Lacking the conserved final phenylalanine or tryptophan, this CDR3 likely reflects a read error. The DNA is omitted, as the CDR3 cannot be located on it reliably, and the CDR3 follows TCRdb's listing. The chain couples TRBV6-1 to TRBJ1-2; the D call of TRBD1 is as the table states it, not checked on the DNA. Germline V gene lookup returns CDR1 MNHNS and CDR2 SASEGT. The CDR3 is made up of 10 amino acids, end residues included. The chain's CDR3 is CASSPGVGVV.

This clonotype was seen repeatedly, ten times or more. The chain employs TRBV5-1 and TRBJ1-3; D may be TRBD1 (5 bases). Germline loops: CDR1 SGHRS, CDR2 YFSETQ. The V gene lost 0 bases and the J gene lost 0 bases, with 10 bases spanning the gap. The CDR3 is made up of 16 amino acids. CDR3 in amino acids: CASSLDRSHSGNTIYF. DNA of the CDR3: TGCGCCAGCAGCTTGGACAGGAGTCACTCTGGAAACACCATATATTTT.

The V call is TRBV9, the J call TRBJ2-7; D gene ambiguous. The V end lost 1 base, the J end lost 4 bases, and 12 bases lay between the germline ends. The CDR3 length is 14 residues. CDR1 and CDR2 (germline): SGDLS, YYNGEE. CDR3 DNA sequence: TGTGCCAGCAGCGTAAAAACAGAACCTTACGAGCAGTACTTC. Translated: CASSVKTEPYEQYF.

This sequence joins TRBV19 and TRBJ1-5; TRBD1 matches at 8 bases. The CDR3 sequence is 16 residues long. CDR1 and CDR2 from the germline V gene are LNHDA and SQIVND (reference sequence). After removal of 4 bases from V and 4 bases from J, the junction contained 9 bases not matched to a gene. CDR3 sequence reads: CASSKGGDRKNQPQHF. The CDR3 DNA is TGTGCCAGTAGTAAAGGGGGGGACAGGAAAAATCAGCCCCAGCATTTT.

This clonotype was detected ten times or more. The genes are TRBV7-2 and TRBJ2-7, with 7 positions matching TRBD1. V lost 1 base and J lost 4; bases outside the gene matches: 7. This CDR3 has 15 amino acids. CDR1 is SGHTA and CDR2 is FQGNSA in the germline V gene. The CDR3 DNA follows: TGTGCCAGCAGCTTAGACGACAGGGCGGAGTACGAGCAGTACTTC. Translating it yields CASSLDDRAEYEQYF.

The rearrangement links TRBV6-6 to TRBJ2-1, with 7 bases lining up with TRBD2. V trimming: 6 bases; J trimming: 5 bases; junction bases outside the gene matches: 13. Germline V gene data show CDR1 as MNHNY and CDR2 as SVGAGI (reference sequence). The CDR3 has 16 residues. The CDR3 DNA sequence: TGTGCCAGCAGGGAGCGGGGTGGTCCGATCAACAATGAGCAGTTCTTC. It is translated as CASRERGGPINNEQFF.

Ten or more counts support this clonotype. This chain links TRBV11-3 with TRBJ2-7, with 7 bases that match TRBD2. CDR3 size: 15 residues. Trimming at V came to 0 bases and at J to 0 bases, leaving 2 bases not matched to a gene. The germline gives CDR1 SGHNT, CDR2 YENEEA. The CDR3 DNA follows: TGTGCCAGCAGCTTAGACCCTAGCGGCTCCTACGAGCAGTACTTC. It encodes CASSLDPSGSYEQYF.

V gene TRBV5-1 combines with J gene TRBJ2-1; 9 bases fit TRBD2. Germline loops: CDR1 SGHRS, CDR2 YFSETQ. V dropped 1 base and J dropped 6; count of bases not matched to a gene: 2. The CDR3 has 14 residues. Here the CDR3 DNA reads TGCGCCAGCAGCTTGCTAGCGGGGCCCAATGAGCAGTTCTTC. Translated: CASSLLAGPNEQFF.

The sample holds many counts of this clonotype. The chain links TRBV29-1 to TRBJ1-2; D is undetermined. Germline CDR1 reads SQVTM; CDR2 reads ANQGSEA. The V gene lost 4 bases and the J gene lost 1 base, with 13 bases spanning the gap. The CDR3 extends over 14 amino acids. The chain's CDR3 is CSVAPTAINYGYTF. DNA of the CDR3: TGCAGCGTTGCGCCTACAGCTATTAACTATGGCTACACCTTC.

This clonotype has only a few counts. Written as DNA, the CDR3 is TGCAGTATACAGGGCGCGAACACTGAAGCTTTCTTT. This encodes CSIQGANTEAFF. The rearrangement joins TRBV20-1 to TRBJ1-1; tentative D call: TRBD1 (6 bases). CDR1 DFQATT and CDR2 SNEGSKA come from the germline V gene (reference sequence). Trimming took off 8 bases at V and 1 base at J, with 11 bases between the two ends. The length of the CDR3 is 12 residues.

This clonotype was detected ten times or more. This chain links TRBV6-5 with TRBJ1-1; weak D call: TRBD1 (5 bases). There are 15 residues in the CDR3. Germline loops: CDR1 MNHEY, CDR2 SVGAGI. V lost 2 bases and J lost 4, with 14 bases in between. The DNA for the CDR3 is TGTGCCAGCAGTTACGGACAACTTATGGGCACTGAAGCTTTCTTT. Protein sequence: CASSYGQLMGTEAFF.

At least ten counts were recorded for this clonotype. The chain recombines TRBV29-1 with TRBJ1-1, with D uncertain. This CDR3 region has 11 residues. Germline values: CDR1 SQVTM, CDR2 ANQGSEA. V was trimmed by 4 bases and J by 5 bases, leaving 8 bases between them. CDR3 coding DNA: TGCAGCGTTGCAAGGGCGACTGAAGCTTTCTTT. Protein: CSVARATEAFF.

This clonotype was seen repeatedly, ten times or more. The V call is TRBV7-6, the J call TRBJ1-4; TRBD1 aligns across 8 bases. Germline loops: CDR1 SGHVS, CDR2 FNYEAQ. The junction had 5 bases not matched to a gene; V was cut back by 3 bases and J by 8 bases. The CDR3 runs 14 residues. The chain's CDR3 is CASSLDRVYEKLFF. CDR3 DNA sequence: TGTGCCAGCAGCTTGGACAGGGTTTACGAAAAACTGTTTTTT.

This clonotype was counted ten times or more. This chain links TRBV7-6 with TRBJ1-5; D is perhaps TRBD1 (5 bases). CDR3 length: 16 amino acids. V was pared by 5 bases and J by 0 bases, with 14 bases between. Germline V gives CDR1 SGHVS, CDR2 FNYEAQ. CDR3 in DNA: TGTGCCAGCAGCCCCGACAGCGCTTATAGCAATCAGCCCCAGCATTTT. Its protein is CASSPDSAYSNQPQHF.

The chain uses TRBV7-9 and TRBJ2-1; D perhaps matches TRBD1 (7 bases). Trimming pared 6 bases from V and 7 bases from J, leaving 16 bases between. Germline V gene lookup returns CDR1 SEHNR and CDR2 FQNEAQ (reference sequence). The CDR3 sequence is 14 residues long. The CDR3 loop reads CASRYRTGGNEQFF. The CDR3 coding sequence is TGTGCCAGCAGATACCGGACAGGAGGGAATGAGCAGTTCTTC. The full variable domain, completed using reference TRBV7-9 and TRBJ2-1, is DTGVSQNPRHKITKRGQNVTFRCDPISEHNRLYWYRQTLGQGPEFLTYFQNEAQLEKSRLLSDRFSAERPKGSFSTLEIQRTEQGDSAMYLCASRYRTGGNEQFFGPGTRLTVL.

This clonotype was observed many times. CDR3 sequence: CASSLTVNYGYTF. CDR3 DNA: TGTGCCAGCAGTCTGACCGTAAACTATGGCTACACCTTC. The chain links TRBV6-2 or TRBV6-3 to TRBJ1-2; D is uncertain. This CDR3 spans 13 amino acids. V lost 5 bases and J lost 2, with 9 bases in between. In germline, CDR1 is MNHEY, CDR2 SVGEGT.

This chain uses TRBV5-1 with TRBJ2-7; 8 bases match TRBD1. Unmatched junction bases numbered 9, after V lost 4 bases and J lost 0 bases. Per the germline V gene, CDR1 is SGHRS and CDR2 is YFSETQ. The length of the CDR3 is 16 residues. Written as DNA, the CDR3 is TGCGCCAGCAGCCCGGATCGGACAGGGAGCTCCTACGAGCAGTACTTC. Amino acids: CASSPDRTGSSYEQYF.

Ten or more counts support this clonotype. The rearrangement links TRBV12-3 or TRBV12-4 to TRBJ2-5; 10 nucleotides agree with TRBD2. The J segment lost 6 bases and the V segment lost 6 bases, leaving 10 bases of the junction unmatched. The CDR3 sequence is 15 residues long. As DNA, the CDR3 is TGTGCCAGCAGACCCAGCGGGGGGGCCGGGAAGACCCAGTACTTC. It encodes CASRPSGGAGKTQYF.

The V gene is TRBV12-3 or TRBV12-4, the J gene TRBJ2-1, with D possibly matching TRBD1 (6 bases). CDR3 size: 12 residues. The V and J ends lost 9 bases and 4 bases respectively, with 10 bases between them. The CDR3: CASGQRYNEQFF. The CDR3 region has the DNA TGTGCCAGTGGACAGAGATACAATGAGCAGTTCTTC.

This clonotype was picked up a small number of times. The CDR3 is CASRPTGAYGYTF. The CDR3 DNA is TGTGCCAGCAGACCGACAGGGGCTTATGGCTACACCTTC. The J gene is TRBJ1-2, the V gene TRBV3-1, with 8 bases aligning to TRBD1. Germline trimming cut 6 bases from V and 5 bases from J; bases unmatched to any gene: 5. Germline-derived CDR1 and CDR2 are LGHDT and YNNKEL (reference sequence). The CDR3 sequence is 13 residues long.

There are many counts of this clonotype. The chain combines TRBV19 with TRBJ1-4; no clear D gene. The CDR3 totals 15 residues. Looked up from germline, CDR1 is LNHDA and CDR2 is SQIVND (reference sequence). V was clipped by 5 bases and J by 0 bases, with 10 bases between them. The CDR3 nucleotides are TGTGCCAGTAGTGGCTCCCTCGCAACTAATGAAAAACTGTTTTTT. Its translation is CASSGSLATNEKLFF.

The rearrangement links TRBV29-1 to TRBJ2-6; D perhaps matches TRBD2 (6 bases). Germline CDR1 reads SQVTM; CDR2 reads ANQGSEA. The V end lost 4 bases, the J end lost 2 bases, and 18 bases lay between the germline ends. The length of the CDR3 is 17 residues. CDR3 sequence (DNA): TGCAGCGTTGGGTTGGGAGGCTCTAGCACTGGGGCCAACGTCCTGACTTTC. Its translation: CSVGLGGSSTGANVLTF.

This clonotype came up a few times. CDR3 sequence (DNA): TGTGCCAGCAGCTCTCCAACTAGCAACGAGCAGTACTTC. Residues: CASSSPTSNEQYF. The chain joins TRBV7-9 to TRBJ2-7; tentatively, D is TRBD2 (6 bases). Between the trimmed V and J ends, which lost 4 bases and 5 bases, there was a span of 12 bases. The CDR3 extends over 13 amino acids. CDR1 is SEHNR, CDR2 FQNEAQ, per germline (reference sequence). The complete variable domain, with remaining parts taken from reference TRBV7-9 and TRBJ2-7, reads DTGVSQNPRHKITKRGQNVTFRCDPISEHNRLYWYRQTLGQGPEFLTYFQNEAQLEKSRLLSDRFSAERPKGSFSTLEIQRTEQGDSAMYLCASSSPTSNEQYFGPGTRLTVT.

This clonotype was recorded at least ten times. CDR3 in amino acids: CASSPRLAADTQYF. Written as DNA, the CDR3 is TGTGCCAGCAGCCCTAGACTAGCGGCAGATACGCAGTATTTT. This chain links TRBV7-9 with TRBJ2-3, with 9 nucleotides matching TRBD2. The V and J ends lost 5 bases and 4 bases, in that order; junction bases with no gene match: 4. The CDR3 covers 14 residues. From germline, CDR1 is SEHNR and CDR2 FQNEAQ (reference sequence).

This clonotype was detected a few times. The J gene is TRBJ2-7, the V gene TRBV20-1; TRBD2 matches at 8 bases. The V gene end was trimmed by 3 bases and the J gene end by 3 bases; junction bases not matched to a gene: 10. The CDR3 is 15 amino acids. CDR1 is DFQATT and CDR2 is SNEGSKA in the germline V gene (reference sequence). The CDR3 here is CSARGGGRSVYEQYF. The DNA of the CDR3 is TGCAGTGCTAGGGGAGGCGGGAGGTCGGTCTACGAGCAGTACTTC.

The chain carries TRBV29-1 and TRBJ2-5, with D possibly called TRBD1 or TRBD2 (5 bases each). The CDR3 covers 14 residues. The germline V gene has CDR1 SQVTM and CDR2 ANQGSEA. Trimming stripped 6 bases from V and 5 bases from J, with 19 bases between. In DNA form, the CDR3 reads TGCAGCGTCGCCGGGGACCCCAACCTGGAGACCCAGTACTTC. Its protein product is CSVAGDPNLETQYF.

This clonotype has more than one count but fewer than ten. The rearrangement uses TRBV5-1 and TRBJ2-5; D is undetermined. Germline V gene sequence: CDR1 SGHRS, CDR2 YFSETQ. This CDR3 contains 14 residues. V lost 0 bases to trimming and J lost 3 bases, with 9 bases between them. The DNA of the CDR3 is TGCGCCAGCAGCTTGGGCAGTTACGAAGAGACCCAGTACTTC. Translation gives CASSLGSYEETQYF.

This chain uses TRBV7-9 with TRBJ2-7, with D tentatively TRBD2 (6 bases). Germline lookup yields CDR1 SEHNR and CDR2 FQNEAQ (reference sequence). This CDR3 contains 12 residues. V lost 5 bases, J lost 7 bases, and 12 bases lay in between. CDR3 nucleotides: TGTGCCAGCAGCCGGGACTCCGGGGAGCAGTACTTC. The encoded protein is CASSRDSGEQYF.

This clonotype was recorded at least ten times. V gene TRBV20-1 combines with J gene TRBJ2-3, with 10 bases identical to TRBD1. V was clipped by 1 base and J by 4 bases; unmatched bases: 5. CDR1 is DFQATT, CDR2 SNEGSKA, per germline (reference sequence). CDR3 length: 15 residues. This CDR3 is CSARGGQGRPDTQYF. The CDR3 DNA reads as TGCAGTGCTAGAGGGGGACAGGGGAGGCCAGATACGCAGTATTTT.

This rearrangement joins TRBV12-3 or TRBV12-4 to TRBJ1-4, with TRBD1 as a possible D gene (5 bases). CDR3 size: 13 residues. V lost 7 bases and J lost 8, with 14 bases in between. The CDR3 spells CASILGTEEKLFF. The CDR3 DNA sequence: TGTGCCAGCATCCTTGGGACTGAGGAAAAACTGTTTTTT.

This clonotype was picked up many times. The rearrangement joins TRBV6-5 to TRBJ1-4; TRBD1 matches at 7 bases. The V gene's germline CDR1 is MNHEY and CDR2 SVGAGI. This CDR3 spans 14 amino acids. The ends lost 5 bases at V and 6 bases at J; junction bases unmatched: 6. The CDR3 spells CASSRGQRDEKLFF. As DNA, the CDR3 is TGTGCCAGCAGTCGGGGACAGCGGGATGAAAAACTGTTTTTT.

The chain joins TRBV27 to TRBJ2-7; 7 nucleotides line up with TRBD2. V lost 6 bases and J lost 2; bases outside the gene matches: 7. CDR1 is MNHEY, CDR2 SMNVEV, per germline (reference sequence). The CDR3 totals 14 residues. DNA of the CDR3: TGTGCCAGCAGCGGGGGGACCTGGCCCTACGAGCAGTACTTC. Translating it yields CASSGGTWPYEQYF.